Listed below are T cell receptor beta chains from one sample, sequenced in a study of lymphopenia after photon versus proton radiotherapy. Repertoires were generated with immunoSEQ multiplex PCR, while TCRdb's copy carries only in-frame clones and drops some. Here the sample spans approximately 35,000 clones, about nine tenths being singletons. The sample consisted of peripheral blood, taken from a patient treated with photon-based radiotherapy. The receptors derive from a woman aged 50 to 65 with pancreatic cancer. The CDR3 runs from the conserved cysteine through the conserved F or W. Each record gives: clone size, V gene, J gene, D gene, CDR3 protein, CDR3 DNA. A D gene is named only where the DNA matches it firmly. For some rows the clone size is stated as once, few or many, or as a class when expanded; others skip it.

-	TRBV14	TRBJ2-1	TRBD1	CASSQPRDRWFF	TGTGCCAGCAGCCAACCTCGGGACAGGTGGTTCTTC
-	TRBV6-5	TRBJ2-7	-	CASSYSYNYEQYF	TGTGCCAGCAGTTACTCGTACAACTACGAGCAGTACTTC
-	TRBV7-6	TRBJ2-5	TRBD2	CASSHFGTSGQETQYF	TGTGCCAGCAGCCACTTCGGGACTAGCGGGCAAGAGACCCAGTACTTC
-	TRBV11-2	TRBJ2-7	-	CASSPPGYEQYF	TGTGCCAGCAGCCCCCCGGGGTACGAGCAGTACTTC
-	TRBV28	TRBJ1-5	-	CASSPNTGSFNQPQHF	TGTGCCAGCAGTCCCAATACCGGGTCCTTCAATCAGCCCCAGCATTTT
-	TRBV9	TRBJ2-3	-	CASSLGGGSTDTQYF	TGTGCCAGCAGCCTAGGGGGTGGTAGCACAGATACGCAGTATTTT
-	TRBV29-1	TRBJ1-1	TRBD1	CSAGQVTEAFF	TGCAGCGCCGGACAGGTAACTGAAGCTTTCTTT
-	TRBV19	TRBJ2-3	-	CASSILAQRTDTQYF	TGTGCCAGTAGTATTTTGGCGCAACGCACAGATACGCAGTATTTT
few	TRBV28	TRBJ1-1	-	CASRRQKTLNTEAFF	TGTGCCAGCAGACGCCAGAAAACTTTGAACACTGAAGCTTTCTTT
-	TRBV19	TRBJ2-4	TRBD1	CASSMGQGGGENIQYF	TGTGCCAGTAGTATGGGACAGGGAGGTGGGGAAAACATTCAGTACTTC
-	TRBV27	TRBJ2-3	-	CASSLHSDTDTQYF	TGTGCCAGCAGTTTACACTCCGACACAGATACGCAGTATTTT
-	TRBV18	TRBJ2-7	TRBD1	CASSPTGTGSYEQYF	TGTGCCAGCTCACCCACCGGGACAGGGTCCTACGAGCAGTACTTC
once	TRBV6-1	TRBJ2-1	-	CAMLTGPKSGDEQFF	TGTGCCATGTTGACAGGTCCTAAATCTGGGGATGAGCAGTTCTTC
-	TRBV7-2	TRBJ2-1	TRBD2	CASSLEGSGNTPHEQFF	TGTGCCAGCAGCTTAGAGGGTAGCGGGAATACCCCCCATGAGCAGTTCTTC
-	TRBV2	TRBJ2-4	-	CASSRQNIAKNIQYF	TGTGCCAGCAGTAGACAGAATATAGCCAAAAACATTCAGTACTTC
-	TRBV5-5	TRBJ1-1	TRBD1	CASSLATGEGTEAFF	TGTGCCAGCAGCTTGGCTACAGGGGAAGGTACTGAAGCTTTCTTT
once	TRBV7-2	TRBJ2-1	-	CASSLALNEQFF	TGTGCCAGCAGCTTAGCGTTAAATGAGCAGTTCTTC
-	TRBV18	TRBJ2-7	TRBD2	CASSPLSGERSEQYF	TGTGCCAGCTCACCACTTAGCGGGGAGAGGTCCGAGCAGTACTTC
-	TRBV5-8	TRBJ1-5	TRBD1	CASSLGQGSNQPQHF	TGTGCCAGCAGCCTCGGACAGGGTAGCAATCAGCCCCAGCATTTT
-	TRBV7-7	TRBJ2-7	-	CASSPHQGSAYEQYF	TGTGCCAGCAGCCCGCATCAGGGGTCCGCCTACGAGCAGTACTTC
once	TRBV6-6	TRBJ2-2	-	CASSYVTANTGELFF	TGTGCCAGCAGTTACGTTACTGCGAACACCGGGGAGCTGTTTTTT
-	TRBV7-6	TRBJ2-2	-	CASSLGSSAGELFF	TGTGCCAGCAGCTTGGGGTCTAGCGCCGGGGAGCTGTTTTTT
-	TRBV11-2	TRBJ1-1	-	CASSPTSGVNTEAFF	TGTGCCAGCAGTCCCACGTCGGGGGTGAACACTGAAGCTTTCTTT
-	TRBV27	TRBJ2-3	-	CASNLRGGFPDTQYF	TGTGCCAGCAACCTTAGGGGAGGTTTCCCAGATACGCAGTATTTT
-	TRBV18	TRBJ2-2	TRBD2	CASSPPGTSGSTGELFF	TGTGCCAGCTCACCGCCCGGGACTAGCGGGAGTACCGGGGAGCTGTTTTTT
-	TRBV5-5	TRBJ2-7	-	CASSWGAYEQYF	TGTGCCAGCAGCTGGGGGGCCTACGAGCAGTACTTC
-	TRBV28	TRBJ1-2	-	CASSSDRYGYTF	TGTGCCAGCAGTTCCGACCGCTATGGCTACACCTTC
-	TRBV7-8	TRBJ2-2	TRBD2	CASSLAGGAGGTGELFF	TGTGCCAGCAGCTTAGCAGGGGGTGCGGGGGGCACCGGGGAGCTGTTTTTT
-	TRBV18	TRBJ2-7	TRBD2	CASSPREGIDEQYF	TGTGCCAGCTCACCACGGGAGGGGATAGACGAGCAGTACTTC
-	TRBV5-4	TRBJ1-6	-	CASSLDKGDYSPLHF	TGTGCCAGCAGCTTGGATAAGGGGGATTATTCACCCCTCCACTTT
once	TRBV29-1	TRBJ1-5	-	CSVEVNQPQHF	TGCAGCGTTGAGGTAAATCAGCCCCAGCATTTT
-	TRBV7-9	TRBJ2-6	-	CASSFLATGANVLTF	TGTGCCAGCAGCTTTCTAGCGACTGGGGCCAACGTCCTGACTTTC
-	TRBV27	TRBJ2-7	TRBD1	CASSYSLYPGQGAYEQYF	TGTGCCAGCAGCTATTCACTATATCCGGGACAGGGGGCCTACGAGCAGTACTTC
-	TRBV7-9	TRBJ2-7	TRBD1	CASTSKNRGQEQYF	TGTGCCAGCACCTCAAAGAACAGGGGGCAAGAGCAGTACTTC
-	TRBV30	TRBJ2-7	TRBD1	CAWSGGQGAYEQYF	TGTGCCTGGAGTGGGGGACAGGGGGCCTACGAGCAGTACTTC
-	TRBV6-5	TRBJ1-5	-	CASSYVGYNQPQHF	TGTGCCAGCAGTTATGTAGGGTACAATCAGCCCCAGCATTTT
-	TRBV5-4	TRBJ2-5	TRBD2	CASSKDSGEAQYF	TGTGCCAGCAGCAAGGATAGCGGGGAGGCCCAGTACTTC
-	TRBV7-2	TRBJ2-3	-	CASSPRGGAETDTQYF	TGTGCCAGCAGTCCCAGGGGGGGCGCGGAGACAGATACGCAGTATTTT
-	TRBV25-1	TRBJ2-5	-	CASSEQQETQYF	TGTGCCAGCAGTGAACAGCAAGAGACCCAGTACTTC
-	TRBV7-2	TRBJ2-1	-	CASSLAENEQFF	TGTGCCAGCAGCTTAGCGGAGAATGAGCAGTTCTTC
-	TRBV27	TRBJ2-7	TRBD1	CASRTGSSEQYF	TGTGCCAGCAGGACAGGGAGTTCCGAGCAGTACTTC
-	TRBV25-1	TRBJ1-1	TRBD1	CASSSQTGGTEAFF	TGTGCCAGCAGTTCGCAGACAGGGGGCACTGAAGCTTTCTTT
-	TRBV30	TRBJ2-7	TRBD1	CAWSVRGQGNEQYF	TGTGCCTGGAGTGTACGTGGACAGGGGAACGAGCAGTACTTC
few	TRBV7-2	TRBJ2-7	TRBD1	CASSPPTGFHEQYF	TGTGCCAGCAGCCCACCGACAGGGTTTCACGAGCAGTACTTC